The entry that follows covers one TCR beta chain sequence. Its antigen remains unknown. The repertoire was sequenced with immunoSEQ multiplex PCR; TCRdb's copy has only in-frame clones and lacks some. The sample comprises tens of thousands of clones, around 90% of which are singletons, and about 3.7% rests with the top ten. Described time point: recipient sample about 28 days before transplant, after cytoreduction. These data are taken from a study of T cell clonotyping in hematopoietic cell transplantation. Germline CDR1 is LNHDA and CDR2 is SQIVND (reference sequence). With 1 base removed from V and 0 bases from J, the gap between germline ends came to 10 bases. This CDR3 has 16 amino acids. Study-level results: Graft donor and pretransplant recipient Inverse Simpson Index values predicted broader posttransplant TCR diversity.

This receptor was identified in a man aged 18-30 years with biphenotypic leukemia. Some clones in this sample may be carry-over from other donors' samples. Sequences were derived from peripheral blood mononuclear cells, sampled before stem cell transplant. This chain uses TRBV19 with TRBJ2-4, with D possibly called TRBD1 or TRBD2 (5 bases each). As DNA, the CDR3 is TGTGCCAGTAGTATAGTGGGGCGGGTAGCCAAAAACATTCAGTACTTC. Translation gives CASSIVGRVAKNIQYF.